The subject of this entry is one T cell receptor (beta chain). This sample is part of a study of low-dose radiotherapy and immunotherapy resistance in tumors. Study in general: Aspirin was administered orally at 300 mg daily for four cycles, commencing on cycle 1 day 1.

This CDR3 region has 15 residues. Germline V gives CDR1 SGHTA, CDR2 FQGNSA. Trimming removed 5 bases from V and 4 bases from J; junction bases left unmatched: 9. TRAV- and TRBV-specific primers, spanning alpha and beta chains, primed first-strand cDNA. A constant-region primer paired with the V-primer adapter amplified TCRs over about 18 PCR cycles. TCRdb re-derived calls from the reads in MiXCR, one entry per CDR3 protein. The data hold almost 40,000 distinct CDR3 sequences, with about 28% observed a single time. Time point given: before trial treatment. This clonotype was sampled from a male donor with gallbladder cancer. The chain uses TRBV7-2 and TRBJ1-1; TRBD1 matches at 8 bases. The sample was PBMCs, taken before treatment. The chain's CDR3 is CASSPRQGLSTEAFF. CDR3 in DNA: TGTGCCAGCAGCCCCCGACAGGGGCTGAGCACTGAAGCTTTCTTT. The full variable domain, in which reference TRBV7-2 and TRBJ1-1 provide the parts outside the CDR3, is GAGVSQSPSNKVTEKGKDVELRCDPISGHTALYWYRQSLGQGLEFLIYFQGNSAPDKSGLPSDRFSAERTGGSVSTLTIQRTQQEDSAVYLCASSPRQGLSTEAFFGQGTRLTVV.